A selection of T cell receptor beta chains follows, all from one sample in a study of T cell responses to AZD1222 COVID-19 vaccine. Clones were sequenced by immunoSEQ multiplex PCR, and TCRdb holds only the in-frame ones, with some missing. Of about 100,000 clones detected, 80% to 90% appear once; the ten largest clones hold around 9%. The starting material was peripheral blood, obtained on day 0 of AZD1222 vaccination. These receptors all come from an adult in good health. The CDR3 runs from the conserved cysteine through the conserved F or W. Each record gives: V gene, clone size, D gene, J gene, CDR3 protein, CDR3 DNA. The D gene is left open where the match is weak. Part of the rows lack a size; the others show once, few, many or a class for expanded clones.

V gene: TRBV7-9; clone size: NA; D gene: NA; J gene: TRBJ2-5; CDR3 protein: CASSLPPSPQETQYF; CDR3 DNA: TGTGCCAGCAGCCTACCCCCATCGCCCCAAGAGACCCAGTACTTC
V gene: TRBV3-1/TRBV3-2; clone size: NA; D gene: NA; J gene: TRBJ2-1; CDR3 protein: CASSQHRRAPEQTYNEQFF; CDR3 DNA: TGTGCCAGCAGCCAACACAGACGCGCCCCAGAGCAGACTTACAATGAGCAGTTCTTC
V gene: TRBV3-1/TRBV3-2; clone size: NA; D gene: NA; J gene: TRBJ2-1; CDR3 protein: CASSQAPWQFF; CDR3 DNA: TGTGCCAGCAGCCAAGCTCCTTGGCAGTTCTTC
V gene: TRBV19; clone size: NA; D gene: TRBD1; J gene: TRBJ2-2; CDR3 protein: CASSTQQGASTGELFF; CDR3 DNA: TGTGCCAGTAGTACCCAACAGGGGGCGAGCACCGGGGAGCTGTTTTTT
V gene: TRBV5-1; clone size: NA; D gene: NA; J gene: TRBJ2-7; CDR3 protein: CASSWDKSYEQYF; CDR3 DNA: TGCGCCAGCAGCTGGGACAAGTCCTACGAGCAGTACTTC
V gene: TRBV14; clone size: NA; D gene: NA; J gene: TRBJ2-6; CDR3 protein: CASSQERTVSGANVLTF; CDR3 DNA: TGTGCCAGCAGCCAAGAGAGGACAGTCTCTGGGGCCAACGTCCTGACTTTC
V gene: TRBV11-2; clone size: NA; D gene: NA; J gene: TRBJ1-6; CDR3 protein: CASSLDPHRRSPLHF; CDR3 DNA: TGTGCCAGCAGCTTAGATCCGCACAGACGCTCACCCCTCCACTTT
V gene: TRBV11-2; clone size: NA; D gene: TRBD2; J gene: TRBJ2-5; CDR3 protein: CASSLWTSGVETQYF; CDR3 DNA: TGTGCCAGCAGCCTTTGGACTAGCGGGGTAGAGACCCAGTACTTC
V gene: TRBV7-9; clone size: NA; D gene: NA; J gene: TRBJ1-5; CDR3 protein: CASSLRDFQPQHF; CDR3 DNA: TGTGCCAGCAGCCTTAGGGACTTTCAGCCCCAGCATTTT
V gene: TRBV27; clone size: NA; D gene: TRBD2; J gene: TRBJ2-2; CDR3 protein: CASSPKGLASGELFF; CDR3 DNA: TGTGCCAGCAGTCCCAAGGGACTAGCCTCCGGGGAGCTGTTTTTT
V gene: TRBV6-5; clone size: NA; D gene: NA; J gene: TRBJ2-7; CDR3 protein: CASSYQGGATYEQYF; CDR3 DNA: TGTGCCAGCAGTTACCAGGGGGGGGCAACCTACGAGCAGTACTTC
V gene: TRBV12-3/TRBV12-4; clone size: NA; D gene: NA; J gene: TRBJ2-7; CDR3 protein: CASSLTRVYEQYF; CDR3 DNA: TGTGCCAGCAGCCTCACCAGGGTCTACGAGCAGTACTTC
V gene: TRBV7-9; clone size: NA; D gene: TRBD2; J gene: TRBJ2-3; CDR3 protein: CASSETSGGRTDTQYF; CDR3 DNA: TGTGCCAGCAGCGAAACTAGCGGGGGCCGCACAGATACGCAGTATTTT
V gene: TRBV4-2; clone size: once; D gene: NA; J gene: TRBJ2-3; CDR3 protein: CASSQDSFSSTDTQYF; CDR3 DNA: TGTGCCAGCAGCCAAGATAGTTTCTCTAGCACAGATACGCAGTATTTT
V gene: TRBV28; clone size: NA; D gene: NA; J gene: TRBJ2-3; CDR3 protein: CASLPLQTDTQYF; CDR3 DNA: TGTGCCAGCCTCCCGCTACAGACAGATACGCAGTATTTT
V gene: TRBV11-3; clone size: once; D gene: NA; J gene: TRBJ1-6; CDR3 protein: CASSLAGRGSPLHF; CDR3 DNA: TGTGCCAGCAGCTTAGCGGGCCGGGGATCACCCCTCCACTTT
V gene: TRBV6-2/TRBV6-3; clone size: NA; D gene: TRBD2; J gene: TRBJ2-5; CDR3 protein: CASSLHQASGRGLQTQYF; CDR3 DNA: TGTGCCAGCAGCCTCCACCAGGCTAGCGGGAGGGGCCTGCAGACCCAGTACTTC
V gene: TRBV7-6; clone size: NA; D gene: NA; J gene: TRBJ1-1; CDR3 protein: CASRVLTEAFF; CDR3 DNA: TGTGCCAGCAGAGTGTTGACTGAAGCTTTCTTT
V gene: TRBV30; clone size: NA; D gene: TRBD1; J gene: TRBJ2-5; CDR3 protein: CASRVVTGAQYF; CDR3 DNA: TGTGCCTCGAGGGTGGTGACAGGGGCCCAGTACTTC
V gene: TRBV5-6; clone size: NA; D gene: NA; J gene: TRBJ2-7; CDR3 protein: CASSLAQGHEQYF; CDR3 DNA: TGTGCCAGCAGCTTGGCCCAGGGCCACGAGCAGTACTTC
V gene: TRBV25-1; clone size: NA; D gene: NA; J gene: TRBJ2-5; CDR3 protein: CASSIQTEETQYF; CDR3 DNA: TGTGCCAGCAGCATACAAACGGAGGAGACCCAGTACTTC
V gene: TRBV5-1; clone size: NA; D gene: NA; J gene: TRBJ2-5; CDR3 protein: CASSEGGGVRETQYF; CDR3 DNA: TGCGCCAGCAGCGAGGGGGGAGGTGTGCGAGAGACCCAGTACTTC
V gene: TRBV6-2/TRBV6-3; clone size: NA; D gene: NA; J gene: TRBJ1-2; CDR3 protein: CASSPNRQSYYGYTF; CDR3 DNA: TGTGCCAGCAGCCCGAATCGACAGTCCTATTATGGCTACACCTTC
V gene: TRBV6-5; clone size: few; D gene: NA; J gene: TRBJ2-7; CDR3 protein: CASRPPGPNSYEQYF; CDR3 DNA: TGTGCCAGCAGACCACCGGGACCGAACTCCTACGAGCAGTACTTC
V gene: TRBV5-6; clone size: NA; D gene: TRBD2; J gene: TRBJ2-5; CDR3 protein: CASSRRRGGETQYF; CDR3 DNA: TGTGCCAGCAGTCGGCGGAGGGGAGGGGAGACCCAGTACTTC
V gene: TRBV6-5; clone size: NA; D gene: NA; J gene: TRBJ1-2; CDR3 protein: CASSYSGGVDYGYTF; CDR3 DNA: TGTGCCAGCAGTTACTCCGGGGGAGTAGACTATGGCTACACCTTC
V gene: TRBV28; clone size: NA; D gene: NA; J gene: TRBJ2-1; CDR3 protein: CASSLRPYEQFF; CDR3 DNA: TGTGCCAGCAGTTTACGCCCTTATGAGCAGTTCTTC
V gene: TRBV9; clone size: NA; D gene: NA; J gene: TRBJ2-1; CDR3 protein: CASSVNSFGDEQFF; CDR3 DNA: TGTGCCAGCAGCGTCAATTCTTTTGGGGATGAGCAGTTCTTC
V gene: TRBV5-4; clone size: NA; D gene: NA; J gene: TRBJ1-1; CDR3 protein: CASSLLGAPTEAFF; CDR3 DNA: TGTGCCAGCAGCCTCCTGGGAGCACCGACTGAAGCTTTCTTT
V gene: TRBV7-9; clone size: NA; D gene: TRBD2; J gene: TRBJ2-1; CDR3 protein: CASSRLAGVYNEQFF; CDR3 DNA: TGTGCCAGCAGCAGACTAGCGGGGGTCTACAATGAGCAGTTCTTC
V gene: TRBV10-3; clone size: once; D gene: NA; J gene: TRBJ1-2; CDR3 protein: CAISSLSVGYGYTF; CDR3 DNA: TGTGCCATCAGTTCCCTCAGTGTGGGCTATGGCTACACCTTC
V gene: TRBV6-1; clone size: NA; D gene: NA; J gene: TRBJ1-4; CDR3 protein: CASSEVGGDREKLFF; CDR3 DNA: TGTGCCAGCAGTGAAGTGGGGGGCGATCGGGAAAAACTGTTTTTT
V gene: TRBV27; clone size: NA; D gene: NA; J gene: TRBJ2-7; CDR3 protein: CASSPDGPYEQYF; CDR3 DNA: TGTGCCAGCAGTCCGGACGGACCCTACGAGCAGTACTTC
V gene: TRBV6-5; clone size: NA; D gene: NA; J gene: TRBJ2-1; CDR3 protein: CASSLVAGNSYNEQFF; CDR3 DNA: TGTGCCAGCAGTTTGGTGGCGGGAAATTCCTACAATGAGCAGTTCTTC
V gene: TRBV19; clone size: NA; D gene: NA; J gene: TRBJ1-6; CDR3 protein: CASSRTGTGNSPLHF; CDR3 DNA: TGTGCCAGTAGTAGAACCGGGACGGGTAATTCACCCCTCCACTTT
V gene: TRBV5-1; clone size: NA; D gene: NA; J gene: TRBJ1-6; CDR3 protein: CASSLRSSYNSPLHF; CDR3 DNA: TGCGCCAGCAGCTTGAGGAGCTCCTATAATTCACCCCTCCACTTT
V gene: TRBV5-1; clone size: once; D gene: NA; J gene: TRBJ2-7; CDR3 protein: CASSEGISYEQYF; CDR3 DNA: TGCGCCAGCAGCGAGGGGATTTCCTACGAGCAGTACTTC
V gene: TRBV28; clone size: NA; D gene: TRBD1; J gene: TRBJ1-1; CDR3 protein: CASSAGGLVTEAFF; CDR3 DNA: TGTGCCAGCAGCGCAGGGGGGCTGGTCACTGAAGCTTTCTTT
V gene: TRBV14; clone size: NA; D gene: NA; J gene: TRBJ2-3; CDR3 protein: CASSQDIAGSTDTQYF; CDR3 DNA: TGTGCCAGCAGCCAAGACATCGCGGGAAGCACAGATACGCAGTATTTT
V gene: TRBV6-5; clone size: once; D gene: TRBD1; J gene: TRBJ1-2; CDR3 protein: CASGTAPDGYTF; CDR3 DNA: TGTGCCAGTGGGACAGCCCCAGATGGCTACACCTTC
V gene: TRBV5-4; clone size: once; D gene: NA; J gene: TRBJ2-4; CDR3 protein: CASSLFPQWGAKNIQYF; CDR3 DNA: TGTGCCAGCAGCTTGTTCCCCCAATGGGGGGCCAAAAACATTCAGTACTTC
V gene: TRBV27; clone size: NA; D gene: NA; J gene: TRBJ1-2; CDR3 protein: CASSDLRVSNYGYTF; CDR3 DNA: TGTGCCAGCAGTGACCTCAGGGTATCTAACTATGGCTACACCTTC
V gene: TRBV20-1; clone size: NA; D gene: TRBD1; J gene: TRBJ1-5; CDR3 protein: CSASTGGDQPQHF; CDR3 DNA: TGCAGTGCTAGTACAGGGGGAGATCAGCCCCAGCATTTT
V gene: TRBV11-2; clone size: NA; D gene: TRBD1; J gene: TRBJ2-7; CDR3 protein: CASSSPDSGTGSDEQYF; CDR3 DNA: TGTGCCAGCAGCTCCCCCGATAGTGGGACAGGGAGTGACGAGCAGTACTTC